This TCR beta chain originates from a study of post-analysis software for immune sequencing data. Germline V gene data show CDR1 as SGHRS and CDR2 as YFSETQ. The CDR3 is 15 amino acids. V was trimmed by 4 bases and J by 4 bases, leaving 17 bases between them. With respect to this clonotype: What it binds is unknown.

cDNA libraries for TCR beta contained unique molecular identifiers. TCRdb analysed the PCR reads with MiXCR anew, one entry per CDR3 protein. The sample has roughly 580,000 distinct CDR3 sequences; roughly two fifths are singletons. Study outcomes and limitations: With TRBV5-6, TRBV5-1 and TRBV20-1 included, 5 or 6 TRBV segments were more frequent in patients than in controls.

Specimen: blood. The origin of this receptor is a girl under 18 with multiple sclerosis. The V gene is TRBV5-1, the J gene TRBJ1-2; perhaps TRBD1 as D (6 bases). The CDR3 spells CASSQTSGAGYGYTF. The DNA for the CDR3 is TGCGCCAGCAGCCAAACTTCAGGGGCCGGCTATGGCTACACCTTC.